This T cell receptor beta chain was sequenced for a study of cytomegalovirus exposure and HLA in healthy donors. Regarding the study as a whole: Among TCR beta chains of equal frequency, HLA-associated ones were more clonally expanded in a later analysis. Earlier analysis found most TCR beta V segments productive about 90% or about 30% of the time.

With 2 bases removed from V and 1 base from J, the gap between germline ends came to 8 bases. CDR1 and CDR2 (germline): SEHNR, FQNEAQ (reference sequence). This CDR3 spans 14 amino acids. As for this clone: Antigen specificity is unknown.

60 Vbeta and 13 Jbeta primers were used in PCR. This table comes from immunoSEQ multiplex PCR, and its TCRdb copy is limited to in-frame clones, with some not included. Seen here are 160,000 or so clones, roughly 82% observed once, and the top ten hold 6.6%. The chain is built from TRBV7-9 and TRBJ1-1; no definite D call. The sequence was obtained from a woman aged 50 to 60 in good health and CMV-seropositive. Source material: PBMCs. The CDR3 loop reads CASSLRLENTEAFF. For the CDR3, the DNA is TGTGCCAGCAGCTTACGACTCGAGAACACTGAAGCTTTCTTT.